This TCR beta chain appears in the sequencing data of a study of blood T cells in healthy people across ages. As for this clonotype: Its antigen is unknown.

V lost 4 bases, J lost 8 bases, and 10 bases lay in between. The CDR3 length is 12 residues. Germline-derived CDR1 and CDR2 are SGDLS and YYNGEE. Then a second PCR, running about 6 to 12 cycles, was carried out with a sample-barcoded 5' primer and a J-beta primer mix. TCRdb passed the 5' RACE reads through MiXCR, listing each CDR3 protein once. The sample has hundreds of thousands of distinct CDR3 sequences, about 43% seen once. Regarding the study as a whole: There were more naive CD4+ cells and higher diversity in long-lived donors than in aged donors. Using unsorted PBMCs precluded a conclusive naive versus antigen-experienced comparison. Across the age range, TCR beta diversity per million T cells fell in a roughly linear way. A strong correlation between TCR beta diversity and naive T cell percentage was seen.

The sequence was collected from a man of 80 years or more in good health. The V and J genes are TRBV9 and TRBJ2-1; D is unresolved. The sequenced sample was blood. CDR3 sequence (DNA): TGTGCCAGCAGCCCCCCGAGCTATGAGCAGTTCTTC. Translation: CASSPPSYEQFF.